This T cell receptor beta chain was captured in a study of T cell changes during pregnancy in multiple sclerosis. The length of the CDR3 is 17 residues. The V end lost 0 bases, the J end lost 0 bases, and 13 bases lay between the germline ends. Germline V lookup: CDR1 SGDLS, CDR2 YYNGEE. The table came from immunoSEQ multiplex PCR; TCRdb's copy has only in-frame clones and leaves some out. The repertoire includes about 60,000 clones, less than 95% of them detected once, and about 0.49% sits in the top ten. The TCR originated in a female donor in good health, enrolled as a control in a pregnancy study. The sequencing here drew on CD4+ T cells from peripheral blood mononuclear cells, taken after pregnancy. The chain links TRBV9 to TRBJ1-3; TRBD1 is a possible D gene (5 bases). The CDR3 DNA is TGTGCCAGCAGCGTAGCCCTCCTTGGGGCCTCTGGAAACACCATATATTTT. Residues: CASSVALLGASGNTIYF. Based on the CDR3 plus reference TRBV9 and TRBJ1-3, the full variable domain is DSGVTQTPKHLITATGQRVTLRCSPRSGDLSVYWYQQSLDQGLQFLIQYYNGEERAKGNILERFSAQQFPDLHSELNLSSLELGDSALYFCASSVALLGASGNTIYFGEGSWLTVV.